The 21 T cell receptor beta chains presented below share a single source sample, sequenced in a study of HIV-infected children after antiretroviral therapy interruption. Treatment denoted: PENTA 11 planned treatment interruption arm or continuous ART arm. Unique molecular identifiers were included in an RNA-based 3' RACE TCR library. Each CDR3 protein is one row after TCRdb ran MiXCR on the 3' RACE reads. The sample holds some 7,000 distinct CDR3 sequences, about 16% seen once. Source: CD45RO+ CD8+ T cells from PBMCs, pooled from several time points, taken from a donor given antiretroviral therapy, either interrupted or continuous. The subset denotes: memory CD8+ CD45RO+ CD45RA- T cells. The receptor source for this set is a pool of human donors with HIV.

At least ten counts were recorded for this clonotype. This chain uses TRBV4-2 with TRBJ2-4, with TRBD2 matching 12 bases. The CDR3 contains 17 residues. The V segment lost 6 bases and the J segment 1 base; nucleotides outside the gene matches: 7. In germline, CDR1 is LGHNA, CDR2 YNFKEQ. CDR3 in amino acids: CASSRLAGEGAKNIQYF. The CDR3 DNA follows: TGTGCCAGCAGTCGACTAGCGGGGGAAGGGGCCAAAAACATTCAGTACTTC.

This clonotype appeared many times. The chain recombines TRBV19 with TRBJ2-2; 9 bases fit TRBD1. The trim removed 4 bases at V and 2 bases at J, leaving 8 bases unmatched. There are 17 residues in the CDR3. Germline CDR1 reads LNHDA; CDR2 reads SQIVND (reference sequence). In DNA, the CDR3 is TGTGCCAGTAGTACACGAACAGGGGGCCCTAACACCGGGGAGCTGTTTTTT. Encoded protein: CASSTRTGGPNTGELFF.

In its sample, this clonotype was seen many times. The chain couples TRBV5-1 to TRBJ2-1, with a tentative D call TRBD2 (6 bases). The CDR3 is 12 amino acids. The V end lost 4 bases, the J end lost 10 bases, and 12 bases lay between the germline ends. Per the germline V gene, CDR1 is SGHRS and CDR2 is YFSETQ. The CDR3 nucleotides read TGCGCCAGCAGCCGGGCGGGGTTGGAGCAGTTCTTC. Protein sequence: CASSRAGLEQFF.

This clonotype is judged medium-sized. The chain uses TRBV4-1 and TRBJ2-7, with TRBD2 matching over 12 bases. There are 15 residues in the CDR3. Per germline, CDR1 MGHRA and CDR2 YSYEKL. V was clipped by 2 bases and J by 5 bases; unmatched bases: 4. CDR3 bases: TGCGCCAGCAGCCAACAAACTAGCGGGAGGAACGAGCAGTACTTC. This gives the protein CASSQQTSGRNEQYF.

Relative to its sample, this clonotype is medium-sized. The J gene is TRBJ2-1, the V gene TRBV18, with TRBD2 matching 9 bases. The V gene's germline CDR1 is KGHSH and CDR2 LQKENI. With 6 bases clipped from V and 8 bases from J, the junction kept 8 bases outside the gene matches. The CDR3 has 14 residues. CDR3 coding DNA: TGTGCCAGCTCGTTCAGCGGGAGGATGGATGAGCAGTTCTTC. It translates to CASSFSGRMDEQFF.

By sample fraction, this clonotype is medium-sized. This chain joins TRBV19 and TRBJ2-7; possible D gene TRBD2, 5 bases. CDR1 and CDR2 (germline): LNHDA, SQIVND (reference sequence). Trimming shortened V by 4 bases and J by 9 bases, and 16 bases separated the two germline ends. The length of the CDR3 is 13 residues. DNA for the CDR3: TGTGCCAGTAGTACCGGACCGGGGTATGCGCAGTACTTC. Translation gives CASSTGPGYAQYF.

The CDR3 here is CAGAFYNEQFF. The CDR3 DNA reads as TGTGCGGGAGCCTTTTACAATGAGCAGTTCTTC. This chain connects TRBV7-8 to TRBJ2-1; maybe TRBD2 (5 bases). The length of the CDR3 is 11 residues. Germline values: CDR1 SGHVS, CDR2 FQNEAQ.

This clonotype was seen many times. A read error may produce the germline difference seen at one junction end. This chain links TRBV19 with TRBJ1-5, with D unresolved. The CDR3 is 13 amino acids. Germline CDR1 reads LNHDA; CDR2 reads SQIVND (reference sequence). This chain's CDR3 is CASKSAGNQSQHF. CDR3 bases: TGTGCCAGTAAGTCGGCTGGCAATCAGTCCCAGCATTTT.

This clonotype occurred many times. The chain is built from TRBV5-5 and TRBJ1-1, with D possibly TRBD1 on 5 matching bases. The CDR3 length is 12 residues. Trimming cost V 0 bases and J 7 bases, with 7 bases left between them. Per germline, CDR1 SGHKS and CDR2 YYEKEE (reference sequence). The DNA for the CDR3 is TGTGCCAGCAGCTTGGGGAGGGGTGAAGCTTTCTTT. Amino acid sequence: CASSLGRGEAFF.

This clonotype showed up many times. The J gene is TRBJ1-4, the V gene TRBV5-1, with D unresolved. The CDR3 runs to 14 residues. V shed 0 bases and J shed 4 bases, with 7 bases lying between them. The V gene's germline CDR1 is SGHRS and CDR2 YFSETQ. The CDR3 bases are TGCGCCAGCAGCTTGGGACACGGTAATGAAAAACTGTTTTTT. Residues: CASSLGHGNEKLFF. Filled out from reference TRBV5-1 and TRBJ1-4, the complete variable domain reads KAGVTQTPRYLIKTRGQQVTLSCSPISGHRSVSWYQQTPGQGLQFLFEYFSETQRNKGNFPGRFSGRQFSNSRSEMNVSTLELGDSALYLCASSLGHGNEKLFFGSGTQLSVL.

This clonotype has at least ten counts. The genes are TRBV27 and TRBJ1-6; perhaps TRBD1 as D (6 bases). Germline-derived CDR1 and CDR2 are MNHEY and SMNVEV (reference sequence). The CDR3 has 17 amino acids. The V end was cut by 3 bases, the J end by 8 bases, with 20 bases between. The CDR3 reads CASSFLFRDTPDSPLHF. DNA for the CDR3: TGTGCCAGCAGTTTCTTATTTAGGGACACCCCCGATTCACCCCTCCACTTT.

By frequency in the sample, this clonotype is medium-sized. The V call is TRBV18, the J call TRBJ2-1; no clear D. Per germline, CDR1 KGHSH and CDR2 LQKENI. Trimming removed 0 bases from V and 3 bases from J, with 9 bases in between. The CDR3 spans 15 residues. The CDR3: CASSPPLQDYNEQFF. DNA of the CDR3: TGTGCCAGCTCACCACCTCTTCAGGACTACAATGAGCAGTTCTTC.

In its sample, this clonotype ranks as medium-sized (0.01 to 0.1%). The chain couples TRBV14 to TRBJ2-1; the match to TRBD1 covers 9 bases. CDR3 length: 15 residues. The V gene's germline CDR1 is SGHDN and CDR2 FVKESK. J was trimmed by 9 bases and V by 5 bases; bases with no gene match: 11. DNA of the CDR3: TGTGCCAGCAGCATGAAGAGGACAGGGGACGGTGAGCAGTTCTTC. Its protein is CASSMKRTGDGEQFF.

This clonotype has ten or more counts. The V call is TRBV12-3 or TRBV12-4, the J call TRBJ1-5; D perhaps matches TRBD1 (5 bases). The ends were cut back, 5 bases at V and 3 bases at J, with 14 bases in the middle. This CDR3 comprises 15 residues. The DNA of the CDR3 is TGTGCCAGCAGTCCCACCCCAGGGTTCAATCAGCCCCAGCATTTT. Protein product: CASSPTPGFNQPQHF.

Remarks on this clonotype: One end of the junction varies from germline; a read error may be responsible. The V and J genes are TRBV28 and TRBJ2-7; D may be TRBD2 (5 bases). The CDR3 covers 12 residues. Germline V gene sequence: CDR1 MDHEN, CDR2 SYDVKM. CDR3 sequence reads: CAISERDYEQYF. The CDR3 DNA is TGTGCCATCAGTGAGAGGGACTACGAGCAGTACTTC.

In its sample, this clonotype was seen many times. The J gene is TRBJ1-1, the V gene TRBV12-3 or TRBV12-4, with D uncertain. V was pared by 6 bases and J by 1 base, with 12 bases between. The length of the CDR3 is 14 residues. The DNA of the CDR3 is TGTGCCAGCAGCCGGCCGGGAAGGAACACTGAAGCTTTCTTT. Amino acids: CASSRPGRNTEAFF.

Ten or more counts support this clonotype. This chain uses TRBV28 with TRBJ1-6; tentatively, D is TRBD1 (6 bases). The germline V gene encodes CDR1 MDHEN and CDR2 SYDVKM. The V end was cut by 7 bases, the J end by 5 bases, with 15 bases between. The CDR3 consists of 15 residues. The CDR3 sequence: CASMGASQNNSPLHF. Here the CDR3 DNA reads TGTGCCAGCATGGGGGCATCGCAGAATAATTCACCCCTCCACTTT.

This clonotype was observed once. CDR3 residues: CASSPPGNTIYF. As DNA, the CDR3 is TGTGCCAGCAGCCCACCTGGAAACACCATATATTTT. The chain carries TRBV9 and TRBJ1-3; D not certain. Per the germline V gene, CDR1 is SGDLS and CDR2 is YYNGEE. Trimming removed 4 bases at V and 2 bases at J, with 4 bases between. The CDR3 is made up of 12 amino acids.

V usage is TRBV12-3 or TRBV12-4 and J usage is TRBJ1-5; 7 nucleotides match TRBD1. The CDR3 loop spans 12 amino acids. V was clipped by 3 bases and J by 13 bases; unmatched bases: 6. The CDR3 DNA reads as TGTGCCAGCAGTTTTGAAGCGGGACAGCAGCATTTT. It codes for CASSFEAGQQHF.

This chain joins TRBV6-6 and TRBJ2-3; TRBD2 is a possible D gene (5 bases). The CDR3 contains 13 residues. Germline-derived CDR1 and CDR2 are MNHNY and SVGAGI (reference sequence). V lost 6 bases and J lost 3, with 10 bases in between. The CDR3 DNA sequence: TGTGCCAGCAGACCGCCGGGGACAGATACGCAGTATTTT. It codes for CASRPPGTDTQYF.

The CDR3 region is CASNTGTSTYEQYF. The CDR3, as DNA: TGTGCCAGCAACACCGGGACTTCTACCTACGAGCAGTACTTC. The V and J genes are TRBV3-1 and TRBJ2-7; tentatively, D is TRBD2 (6 bases). Trimming stripped 7 bases from V and 2 bases from J, with 15 bases between. The CDR3 has 14 residues. Germline CDR1 reads LGHDT; CDR2 reads YNNKEL (reference sequence).